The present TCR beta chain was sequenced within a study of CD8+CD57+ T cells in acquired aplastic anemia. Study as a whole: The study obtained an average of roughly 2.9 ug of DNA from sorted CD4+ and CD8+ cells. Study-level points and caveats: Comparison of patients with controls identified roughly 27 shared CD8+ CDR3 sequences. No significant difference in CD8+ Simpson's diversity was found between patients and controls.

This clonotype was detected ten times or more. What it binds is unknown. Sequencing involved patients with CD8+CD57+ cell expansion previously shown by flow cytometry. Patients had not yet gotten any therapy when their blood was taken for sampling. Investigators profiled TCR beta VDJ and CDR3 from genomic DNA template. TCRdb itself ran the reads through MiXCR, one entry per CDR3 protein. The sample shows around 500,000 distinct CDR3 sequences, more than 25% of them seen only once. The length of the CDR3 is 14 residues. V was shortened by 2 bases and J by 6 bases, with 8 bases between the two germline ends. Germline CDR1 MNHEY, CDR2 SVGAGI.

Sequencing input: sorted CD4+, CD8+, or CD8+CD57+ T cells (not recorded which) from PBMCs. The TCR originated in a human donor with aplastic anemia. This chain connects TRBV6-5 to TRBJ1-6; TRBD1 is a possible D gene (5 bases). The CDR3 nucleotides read TGTGCCAGCAGTTACCAGGGACTTAATTCACCCCTCCACTTT. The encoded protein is CASSYQGLNSPLHF.